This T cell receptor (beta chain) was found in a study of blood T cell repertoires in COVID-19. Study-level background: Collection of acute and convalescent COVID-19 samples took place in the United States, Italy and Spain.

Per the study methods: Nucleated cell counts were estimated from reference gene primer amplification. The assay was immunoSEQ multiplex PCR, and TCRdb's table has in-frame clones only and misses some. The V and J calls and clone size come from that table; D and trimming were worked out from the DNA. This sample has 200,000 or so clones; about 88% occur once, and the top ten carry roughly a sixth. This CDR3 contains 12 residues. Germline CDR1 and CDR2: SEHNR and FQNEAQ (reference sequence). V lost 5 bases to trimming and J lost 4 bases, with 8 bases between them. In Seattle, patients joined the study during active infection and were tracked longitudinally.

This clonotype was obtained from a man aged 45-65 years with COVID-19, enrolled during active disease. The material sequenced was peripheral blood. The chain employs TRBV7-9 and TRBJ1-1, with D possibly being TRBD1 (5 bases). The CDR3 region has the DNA TGTGCCAGCAGCCGACAGTCCACTGAAGCTTTCTTT. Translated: CASSRQSTEAFF.